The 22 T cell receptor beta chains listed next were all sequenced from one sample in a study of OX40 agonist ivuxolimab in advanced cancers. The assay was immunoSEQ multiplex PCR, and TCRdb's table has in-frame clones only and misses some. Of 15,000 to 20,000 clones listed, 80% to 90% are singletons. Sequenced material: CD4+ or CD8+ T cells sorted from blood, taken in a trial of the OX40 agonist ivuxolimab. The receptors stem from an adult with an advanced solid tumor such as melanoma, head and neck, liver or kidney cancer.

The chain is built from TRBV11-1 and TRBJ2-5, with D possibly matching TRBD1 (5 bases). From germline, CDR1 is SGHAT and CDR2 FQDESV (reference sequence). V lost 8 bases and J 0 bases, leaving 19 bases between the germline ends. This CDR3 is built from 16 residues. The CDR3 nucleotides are TGTGCCAGCTCTTCGGCCTTTTGGGGCCACCAAGAGACCCAGTACTTC. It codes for CASSSAFWGHQETQYF.

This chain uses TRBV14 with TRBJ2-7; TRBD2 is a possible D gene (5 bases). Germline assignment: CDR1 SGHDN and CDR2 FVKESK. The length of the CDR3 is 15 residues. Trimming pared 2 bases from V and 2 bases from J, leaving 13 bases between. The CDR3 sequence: CASSQFADGAYEQYF. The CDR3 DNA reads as TGTGCCAGCAGCCAATTTGCGGACGGGGCCTACGAGCAGTACTTC.

The CDR3 DNA reads TGTGCCAGTAGGTGGGCCGAGAACACCGGGGAGCTGTTTTTT. Translation: CASRWAENTGELFF. The rearrangement links TRBV19 to TRBJ2-2; no definite D call. This CDR3 is built from 14 residues. Trimming shortened V by 6 bases and J by 1 base, and 9 bases separated the two germline ends. Germline V CDR1 and CDR2: LNHDA, SQIVND (reference sequence).

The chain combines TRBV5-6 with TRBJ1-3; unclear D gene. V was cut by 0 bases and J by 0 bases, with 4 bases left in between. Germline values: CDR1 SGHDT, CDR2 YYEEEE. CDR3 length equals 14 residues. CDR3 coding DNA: TGTGCCAGCAGCTTGGGGAACTCTGGAAACACCATATATTTT. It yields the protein CASSLGNSGNTIYF. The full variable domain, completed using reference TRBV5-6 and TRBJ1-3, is DAGVTQSPTHLIKTRGQQVTLRCSPKSGHDTVSWYQQALGQGPQFIFQYYEEEERQRGNFPDRFSGHQFPNYSSELNVNALLLGDSALYLCASSLGNSGNTIYFGEGSWLTVV.

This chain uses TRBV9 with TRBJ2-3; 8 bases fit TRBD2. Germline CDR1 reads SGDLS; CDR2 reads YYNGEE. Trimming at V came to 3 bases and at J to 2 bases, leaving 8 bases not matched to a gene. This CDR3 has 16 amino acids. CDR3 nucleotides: TGTGCCAGCAGCGACGCCGGGACTAGACTCACAGATACGCAGTATTTT. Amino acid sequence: CASSDAGTRLTDTQYF.

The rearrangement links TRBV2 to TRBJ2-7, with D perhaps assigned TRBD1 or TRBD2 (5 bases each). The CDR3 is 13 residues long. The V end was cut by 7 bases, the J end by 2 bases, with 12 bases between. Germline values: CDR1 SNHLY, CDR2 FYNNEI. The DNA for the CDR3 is TGTGCCAGCATTGAGGGGAACACCTACGAGCAGTACTTC. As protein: CASIEGNTYEQYF.

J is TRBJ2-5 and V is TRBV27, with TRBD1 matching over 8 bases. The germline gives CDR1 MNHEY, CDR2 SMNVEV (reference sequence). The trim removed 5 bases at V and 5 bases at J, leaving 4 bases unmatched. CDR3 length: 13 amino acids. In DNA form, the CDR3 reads TGTGCCAGCAGTCCCACAGGGGGGGAGACCCAGTACTTC. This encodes CASSPTGGETQYF.

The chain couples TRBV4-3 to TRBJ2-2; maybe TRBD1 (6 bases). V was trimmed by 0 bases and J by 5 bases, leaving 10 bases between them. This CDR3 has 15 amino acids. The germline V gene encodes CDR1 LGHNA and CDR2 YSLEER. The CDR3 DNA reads TGCGCCAGCAGCCAAGATAGGGGGACGACCGGGGAGCTGTTTTTT. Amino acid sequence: CASSQDRGTTGELFF.

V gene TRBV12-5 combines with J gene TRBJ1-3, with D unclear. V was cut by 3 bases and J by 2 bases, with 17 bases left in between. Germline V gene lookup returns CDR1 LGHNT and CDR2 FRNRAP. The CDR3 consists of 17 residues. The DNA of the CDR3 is TGTGCTAGTGGTTTCCAGATGGGGAGAATGACTGGAAACACCATATATTTT. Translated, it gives CASGFQMGRMTGNTIYF.

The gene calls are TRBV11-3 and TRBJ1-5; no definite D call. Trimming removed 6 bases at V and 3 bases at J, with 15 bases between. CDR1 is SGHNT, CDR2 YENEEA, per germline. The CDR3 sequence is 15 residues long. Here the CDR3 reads CASRLEGTSNQPQHF. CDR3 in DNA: TGTGCCAGCAGACTTGAGGGAACCTCCAATCAGCCCCAGCATTTT.

This CDR3 reads CASGRQASGNTIYF. For the CDR3, the DNA is TGTGCTAGTGGCCGACAGGCCTCTGGAAACACCATATATTTT. The rearrangement uses TRBV12-5 and TRBJ1-3; the D gene is possibly TRBD1 (6 bases). The germline V gene has CDR1 LGHNT and CDR2 FRNRAP. This CDR3 is built from 14 residues. V lost 6 bases, J lost 0 bases, and 9 bases lay in between.

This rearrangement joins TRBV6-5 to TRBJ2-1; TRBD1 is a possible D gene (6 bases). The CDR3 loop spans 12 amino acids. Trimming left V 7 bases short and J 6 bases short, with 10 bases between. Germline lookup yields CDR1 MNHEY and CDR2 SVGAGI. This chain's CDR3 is CASTQGGNEQFF. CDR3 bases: TGTGCCAGCACACAGGGTGGCAATGAGCAGTTCTTC.

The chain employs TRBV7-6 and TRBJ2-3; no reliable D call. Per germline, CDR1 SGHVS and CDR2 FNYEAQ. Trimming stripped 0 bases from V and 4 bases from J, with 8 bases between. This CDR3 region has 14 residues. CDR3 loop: CASSLASEADTQYF. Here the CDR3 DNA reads TGTGCCAGCAGCTTAGCCTCCGAGGCAGATACGCAGTATTTT.

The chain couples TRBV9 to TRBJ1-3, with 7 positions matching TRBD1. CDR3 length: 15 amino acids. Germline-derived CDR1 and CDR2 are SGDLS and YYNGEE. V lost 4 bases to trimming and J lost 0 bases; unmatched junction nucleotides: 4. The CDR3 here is CASSPTGLSGNTIYF. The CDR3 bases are TGTGCCAGCAGCCCGACAGGGCTCTCTGGAAACACCATATATTTT. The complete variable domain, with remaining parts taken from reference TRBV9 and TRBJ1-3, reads DSGVTQTPKHLITATGQRVTLRCSPRSGDLSVYWYQQSLDQGLQFLIQYYNGEERAKGNILERFSAQQFPDLHSELNLSSLELGDSALYFCASSPTGLSGNTIYFGEGSWLTVV.

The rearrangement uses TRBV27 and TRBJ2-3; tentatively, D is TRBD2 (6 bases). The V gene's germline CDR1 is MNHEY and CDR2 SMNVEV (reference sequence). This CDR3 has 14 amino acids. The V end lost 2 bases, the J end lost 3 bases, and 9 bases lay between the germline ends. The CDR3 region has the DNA TGTGCCAGCAGTTTAATGGGGAGGACAGATACGCAGTATTTT. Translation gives CASSLMGRTDTQYF.

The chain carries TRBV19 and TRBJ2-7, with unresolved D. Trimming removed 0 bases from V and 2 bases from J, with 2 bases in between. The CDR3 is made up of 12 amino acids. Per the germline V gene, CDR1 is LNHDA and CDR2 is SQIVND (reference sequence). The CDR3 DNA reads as TGTGCCAGTAGTATAGACGCCTACGAGCAGTACTTC. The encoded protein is CASSIDAYEQYF.

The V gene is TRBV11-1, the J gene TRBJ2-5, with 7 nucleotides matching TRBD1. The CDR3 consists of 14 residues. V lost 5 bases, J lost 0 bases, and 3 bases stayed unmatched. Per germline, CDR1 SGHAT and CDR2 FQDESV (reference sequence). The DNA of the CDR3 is TGTGCCAGCAGCCTTGGGACAGACCAAGAGACCCAGTACTTC. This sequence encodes CASSLGTDQETQYF.

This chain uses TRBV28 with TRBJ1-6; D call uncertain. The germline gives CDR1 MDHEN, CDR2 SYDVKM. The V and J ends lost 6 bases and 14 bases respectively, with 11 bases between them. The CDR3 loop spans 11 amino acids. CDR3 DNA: TGTGCCAGCAGCCCACTTCGAACCCTCCACTTT. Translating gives CASSPLRTLHF.

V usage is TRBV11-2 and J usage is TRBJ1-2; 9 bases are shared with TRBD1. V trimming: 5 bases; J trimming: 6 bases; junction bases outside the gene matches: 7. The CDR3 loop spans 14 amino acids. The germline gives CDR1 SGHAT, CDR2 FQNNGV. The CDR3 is CASSPWTGEDGYTF. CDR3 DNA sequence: TGTGCCAGCAGCCCCTGGACAGGGGAGGATGGCTACACCTTC.

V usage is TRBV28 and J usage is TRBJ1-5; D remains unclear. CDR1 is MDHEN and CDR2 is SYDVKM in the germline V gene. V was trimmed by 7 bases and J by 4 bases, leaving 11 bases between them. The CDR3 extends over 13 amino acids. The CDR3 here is CASTAQENQPQHF. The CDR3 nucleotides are TGTGCCAGCACCGCGCAAGAGAATCAGCCCCAGCATTTT.

Here the CDR3 reads CASSSLYPRGAATDTQYF. DNA of the CDR3: TGTGCCAGCAGTTCTTTATACCCCCGGGGGGCGGCAACAGATACGCAGTATTTT. J is TRBJ2-3 and V is TRBV28, with D possibly matching TRBD2 (7 bases). Trimming stripped 4 bases from V and 3 bases from J, with 23 bases between. Germline V gives CDR1 MDHEN, CDR2 SYDVKM. This CDR3 region has 18 residues.

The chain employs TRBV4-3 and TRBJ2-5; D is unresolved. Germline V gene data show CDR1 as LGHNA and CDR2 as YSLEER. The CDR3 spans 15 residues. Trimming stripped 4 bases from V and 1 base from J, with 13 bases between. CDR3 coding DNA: TGCGCCAGCAGCCTGTCTACGGCCGTCCAAGAGACCCAGTACTTC. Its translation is CASSLSTAVQETQYF.